This T cell receptor (beta chain) emerged from a study of neurological immune-mediated disorders. This clonotype was seen at least ten times. The antigen remains unidentified. The authors made cDNA by 5'RACE with 10-nucleotide random UMIs. Sequencing of 15-18 subjects in each run yielded over 190 million TCR-beta sequences. TCRdb reanalysed the 5' RACE reads using MiXCR and keeps one entry per CDR3 protein. The sample holds roughly 44,000 distinct CDR3 sequences; over 6% are singletons and the top ten take 0.55% to 0.6%. Study findings and constraints: None of the CDR3 amino acid sequences in expanded clones turned up in more than one subject, which points to private repertoires in all groups.

The V end lost 1 base, the J end lost 2 bases, and 19 bases lay between the germline ends. The germline V gene encodes CDR1 SGHRS and CDR2 YFSETQ. This CDR3 region has 17 residues. Each sorted-subset library came from 1 million CD4+ or CD8+ T cells. The clonotype comes from a woman between 35 and 50 years old in good health. Sequenced sample: CD4+ T cells from blood. V and J are TRBV5-1 and TRBJ2-7, with D possibly matching TRBD1 (6 bases). The CDR3 protein is CASSLRSGVITTYEQYF. The CDR3 region has the DNA TGCGCCAGCAGCTTGCGATCAGGGGTGATTACTACCTACGAGCAGTACTTC.